This note documents a single T cell receptor (beta chain) sequence. A second about 6 to 11 cycle PCR used barcoded and J-beta primers. TCRdb independently ran MiXCR on the 5' RACE reads; one entry per CDR3 protein. The sample shows 600,000 to 1,000,000 distinct CDR3 sequences, 25% of them seen only once. This record comes from a study of blood T cells in healthy people across ages. V lost 3 bases and J lost 2, with 8 bases in between. The germline CDR1 and CDR2 sequences are KGHSH and LQKENI. The CDR3 consists of 13 residues. This same sample was also taken into another study, of T cells of mothers and their children. That report adds: In each mother, TCR beta CDR3 reads exceeded 9 million; in each child, they numbered around 3 million. The study found slightly higher but non-significant overlap in related versus unrelated mother-child pairs.

This rearrangement joins TRBV18 to TRBJ2-7; D may be TRBD1 or TRBD2 (5 bases each). Sequenced material: blood. This receptor was taken from a boy between 5 and 17 years old in good health. CDR3 coding DNA: TGTGCCAGCTCACCTGAGGGACCCTACGAGCAGTACTTC. Encoded protein: CASSPEGPYEQYF.